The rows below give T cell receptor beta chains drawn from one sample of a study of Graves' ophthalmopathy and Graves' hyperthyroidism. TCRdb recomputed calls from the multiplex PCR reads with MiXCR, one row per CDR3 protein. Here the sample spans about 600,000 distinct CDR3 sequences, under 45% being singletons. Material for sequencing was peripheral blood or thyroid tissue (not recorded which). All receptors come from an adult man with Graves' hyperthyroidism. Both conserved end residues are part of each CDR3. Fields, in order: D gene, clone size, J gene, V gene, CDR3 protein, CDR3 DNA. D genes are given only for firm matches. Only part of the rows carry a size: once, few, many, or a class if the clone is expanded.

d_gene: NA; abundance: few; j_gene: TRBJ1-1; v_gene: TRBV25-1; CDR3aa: CASSATRGGANTEAFF; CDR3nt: TGTGCCAGCAGTGCTACCCGAGGGGGGGCGAACACTGAAGCTTTCTTT
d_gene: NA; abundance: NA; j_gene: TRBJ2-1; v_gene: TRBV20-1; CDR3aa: CSARDLRGSTYNEQFF; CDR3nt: TGCAGTGCTAGAGATCTCCGTGGGAGTACCTACAATGAGCAGTTCTTC
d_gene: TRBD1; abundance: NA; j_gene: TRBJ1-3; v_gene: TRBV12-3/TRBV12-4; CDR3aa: CASSRQGAPGNTIYF; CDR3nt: TGTGCCAGCAGTCGACAGGGGGCTCCTGGAAACACCATATATTTT
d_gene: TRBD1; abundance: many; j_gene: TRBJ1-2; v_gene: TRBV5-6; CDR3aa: CASTHRGQGYGYTF; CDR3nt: TGTGCCAGCACTCACAGGGGGCAGGGCTATGGCTACACCTTC
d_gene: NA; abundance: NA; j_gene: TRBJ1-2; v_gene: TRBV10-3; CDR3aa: CASIRGDQGYTF; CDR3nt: TGTGCCAGCATTCGTGGGGATCAAGGCTACACCTTC
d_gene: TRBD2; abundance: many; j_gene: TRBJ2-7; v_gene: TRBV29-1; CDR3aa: CSVTGTSIHEQYF; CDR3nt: TGCAGCGTCACCGGGACTAGCATCCACGAGCAGTACTTC
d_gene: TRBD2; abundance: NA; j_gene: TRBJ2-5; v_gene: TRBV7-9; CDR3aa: CASSSGTSGEETQYF; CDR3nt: TGTGCCAGCAGTTCAGGGACTAGCGGGGAAGAGACCCAGTACTTC
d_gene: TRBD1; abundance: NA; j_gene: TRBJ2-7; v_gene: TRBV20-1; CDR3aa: CSARGPGTGDMYEQYF; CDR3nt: TGCAGTGCTAGAGGACCCGGGACAGGGGATATGTACGAGCAGTACTTC
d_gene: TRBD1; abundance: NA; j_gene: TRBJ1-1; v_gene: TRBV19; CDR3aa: CASREQGAGGVSEAFF; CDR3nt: TGTGCCAGTAGGGAACAGGGGGCCGGGGGAGTCTCTGAAGCTTTCTTT
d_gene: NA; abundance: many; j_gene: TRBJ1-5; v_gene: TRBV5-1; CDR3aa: CASSLGGPGDQPQHF; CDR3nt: TGCGCCAGCAGCCTGGGGGGTCCAGGGGATCAGCCCCAGCATTTT
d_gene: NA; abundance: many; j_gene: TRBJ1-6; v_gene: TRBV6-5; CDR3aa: CASSYYGGSPLHF; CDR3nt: TGTGCCAGCAGTTACTATGGTGGGAGTCCCCTCCACTTT
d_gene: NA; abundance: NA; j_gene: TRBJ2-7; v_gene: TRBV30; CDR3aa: CAWSVLEEQYF; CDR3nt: TGTGCCTGGAGTGTACTAGAAGAGCAGTACTTC
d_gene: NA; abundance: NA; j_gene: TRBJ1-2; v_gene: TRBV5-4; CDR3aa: CASSSPGGVYGYTF; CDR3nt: TGTGCCAGCAGCTCCCCGGGGGGCGTCTATGGCTACACCTTC
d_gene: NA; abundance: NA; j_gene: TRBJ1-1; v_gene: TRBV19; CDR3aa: CASSFQSGSNTEAFF; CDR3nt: TGTGCCAGTAGTTTTCAGAGTGGGTCGAACACTGAAGCTTTCTTT
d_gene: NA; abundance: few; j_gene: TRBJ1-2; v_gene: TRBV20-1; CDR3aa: CSARSLRGGYGYTF; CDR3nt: TGCAGTGCTAGATCTTTGAGGGGCGGATATGGCTACACCTTC
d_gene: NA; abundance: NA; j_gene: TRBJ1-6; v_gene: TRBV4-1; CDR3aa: CASSQGRQSNNSPLHF; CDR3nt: TGCGCCAGCAGCCAAGGGCGTCAGAGTAATAATTCACCCCTCCACTTT
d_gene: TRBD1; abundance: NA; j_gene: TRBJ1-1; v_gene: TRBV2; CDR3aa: CARGQVNTEAFF; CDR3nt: TGTGCTCGCGGACAGGTGAACACTGAAGCTTTCTTT
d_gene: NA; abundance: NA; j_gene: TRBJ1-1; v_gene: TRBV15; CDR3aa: CAASRLPGSGGAVNEQFF; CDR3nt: TGTGCCGCCAGCAGACTTCCTGGGAGCGGGGGGGCCGTCAATGAGCAGTTCTTT